This T cell receptor (beta chain) was recorded in a study of blood T cell repertoires in COVID-19. Study processing details: Reference gene primer amplification in the assay estimated nucleated cell counts. TCRdb keeps only in-frame clones here, not all; method: immunoSEQ multiplex PCR. Clonal size and the V and J genes are those of that table, whereas D and trimming came from the DNA. The sample yields about 83,000 clones, about 82% seen once. V trimming: 4 bases; J trimming: 3 bases; junction bases outside the gene matches: 7. This CDR3 comprises 15 residues. Germline CDR1 MDHEN, CDR2 SYDVKM. The material sequenced was peripheral blood. This sequence joins TRBV28 and TRBJ1-1; 8 bases agree with TRBD1. The receptor was isolated from a woman over 75 in a cohort sampled during active or convalescent COVID-19. The CDR3 DNA is TGTGCCAGCAGTTCCGCCGGGACAGGTCACACTGAAGCTTTCTTT. It translates to CASSSAGTGHTEAFF.